This passage covers 21 T cell receptor beta chains from one sample sequenced in a study of blood T cell repertoires in COVID-19. Repertoires were generated with immunoSEQ multiplex PCR, while TCRdb's copy carries only in-frame clones and drops some. The data show some 210,000 clones, 70% to 90% seen once. Sequencing was carried out using peripheral blood. The receptors here all came from a woman aged 35 to 49 with acute or convalescent COVID-19.

The V gene is TRBV12-2, the J gene TRBJ2-7; the table's D call TRBD2 went unverified against the DNA. TRBV12-2 is tagged as a pseudogene. This CDR3 contains 17 residues. CDR3 residues: CASRLAPTSGGAGEQYV. The CDR3 nucleotides read TGTGCAAGTCGCTTAGCCCCTACTAGCGGGGGGGCAGGAGAGCAGTACGTC.

CDR3: CASSQSTQGKPYEQYV. Written as DNA, the CDR3 is TGTGCCAGCAGCCAGTCGACACAGGGAAAACCCTACGAGCAGTACGTC. The J gene is TRBJ2-7, the V gene TRBV3-1 (or the pseudogene TRBV3-2); D is perhaps TRBD1 (6 bases). The V and J ends lost 3 bases and 2 bases respectively, with 17 bases between them. CDR1 and CDR2 from the germline V gene are LGHDT and YNNKEL (reference sequence). CDR3 length: 16 residues.

The genes are TRBV5-1 and TRBJ2-1; TRBD2 agrees at 8 bases. The V gene's germline CDR1 is SGHRS and CDR2 YFSETQ. Losses at the gene ends were 0 bases for V and 6 bases for J; bases not matched to a gene: 8. The CDR3 runs 16 residues. The CDR3 here is CASSLGTTREGNEQFF. The CDR3 DNA follows: TGCGCCAGCAGCTTGGGGACGACACGGGAGGGCAATGAGCAGTTCTTC.

The chain uses TRBV4-1 and TRBJ1-4; TRBD1 matches 7 bases. This CDR3 spans 15 amino acids. J was trimmed by 2 bases and V by 6 bases; bases with no gene match: 6. Per the germline V gene, CDR1 is MGHRA and CDR2 is YSYEKL. The CDR3 region is CASSEPGQTNEKLFF. The DNA for the CDR3 is TGCGCCAGCAGTGAACCGGGACAGACTAATGAAAAACTGTTTTTT.

Of note for this clone: Germline is not matched at one junction end, which may reflect a read error. The chain has TRBV9 and TRBJ2-4; possibly TRBD1 for D (6 bases). The germline gives CDR1 SGDLS, CDR2 YYNGEE. The CDR3 contains 12 residues. The CDR3 reads CASSVGGRPLFF. CDR3 nucleotides: TGTGCCAGCAGCGTAGGGGGGCGTCCTTTATTCTTC.

This rearrangement joins TRBV24-1 to TRBJ2-5, with TRBD2 as a possible D gene (6 bases). CDR1 is KGHDR, CDR2 SFDVKD, per germline. The CDR3 contains 13 residues. Trimming pared 11 bases from V and 5 bases from J, leaving 17 bases between. The CDR3 sequence is CASRGTLGETQYF. The DNA of the CDR3 is TGTGCCAGCCGGGGGACGCTAGGGGAGACCCAGTACTTC.

The V and J genes are TRBV18 and TRBJ1-1; the match to TRBD1 covers 7 bases. The junction had 4 bases not matched to a gene; V was cut back by 2 bases and J by 1 base. The V gene's germline CDR1 is KGHSH and CDR2 LQKENI. This CDR3 has 15 amino acids. CDR3 coding DNA: TGTGCCAGCTCACCAAAGGCAGGGGGGAACACTGAAGCTTTCTTT. As protein: CASSPKAGGNTEAFF.

The V and J genes are TRBV10-3 and TRBJ1-1; 7 bases map to TRBD1. Per the germline V gene, CDR1 is ENHRY and CDR2 is SYGVKD. CDR3 size: 15 residues. Trimming removed 6 bases from V and 0 bases from J; junction bases left unmatched: 7. CDR3 sequence: CAIRGTAKMNTEAFF. The CDR3 nucleotides are TGTGCCATCAGAGGGACAGCTAAAATGAACACTGAAGCTTTCTTT.

The V and J genes are TRBV4-1 and TRBJ1-5; D is unclear. The germline gives CDR1 MGHRA, CDR2 YSYEKL. The CDR3 extends over 13 amino acids. V was cut by 3 bases and J by 7 bases, with 10 bases left in between. In DNA form, the CDR3 reads TGCGCCAGCAGCCATAATCTAGGCCAGCCCCAGCATTTT. It translates to CASSHNLGQPQHF.

The V call is TRBV19, the J call TRBJ2-1; 9 nucleotides align to TRBD2. With V trimmed by 3 bases and J by 2 bases, 2 bases remained unmatched. The CDR3 sequence is 15 residues long. Germline V lookup: CDR1 LNHDA, CDR2 SQIVND (reference sequence). CDR3 sequence reads: CASSMAGGAYNEQFF. In DNA form, the CDR3 reads TGTGCCAGTAGTATGGCGGGGGGGGCCTACAATGAGCAGTTCTTC.

The chain employs TRBV19 and TRBJ2-1, with 11 nucleotides matching TRBD2. The CDR3 has 17 residues. The germline V gene has CDR1 LNHDA and CDR2 SQIVND (reference sequence). The V segment lost 0 bases and the J segment 8 bases; nucleotides outside the gene matches: 9. The CDR3 bases are TGTGCCAGTAGTATAGATCCCTTTAGCGGGGGGGCTGATGAGCAGTTCTTC. It translates to CASSIDPFSGGADEQFF.

Only one count was recorded for this clone. This chain uses TRBV27 with TRBJ1-2; unclear D gene. V lost 7 bases, J lost 4 bases, and 10 bases lay in between. CDR3 length: 12 residues. The germline V gene encodes CDR1 MNHEY and CDR2 SMNVEV (reference sequence). Written as DNA, the CDR3 is TGTGCCAGCACCTCGTACGGCTATGGCTACACCTTC. This encodes CASTSYGYGYTF.

This clone was recorded once. This chain connects TRBV6-1 to TRBJ2-5; 7 bases are a match to TRBD2. Germline loops: CDR1 MNHNS, CDR2 SASEGT. There are 15 residues in the CDR3. Losses at the gene ends were 3 bases for V and 5 bases for J; bases not matched to a gene: 9. CDR3 in DNA: TGTGCCAGCAGTGATTGGAGCGGGGCCGGGGAGACCCAGTACTTC. It is translated as CASSDWSGAGETQYF.

V gene TRBV20-1 combines with J gene TRBJ1-2; D unclear. V lost 8 bases to trimming and J lost 7 bases, with 11 bases between them. This CDR3 is 10 amino acids long. The V gene's germline CDR1 is DFQATT and CDR2 SNEGSKA (reference sequence). The CDR3: CSMHGVGYTF. CDR3 nucleotide sequence: TGCAGTATGCACGGGGTTGGCTACACCTTC.

The chain joins TRBV5-1 to TRBJ2-3, with 8 bases lining up with TRBD2. The CDR3 covers 16 residues. Trimming cost V 1 base and J 1 base; bases outside gene matches: 5. Germline CDR1 is SGHRS and CDR2 is YFSETQ. CDR3 coding DNA: TGCGCCAGCAGCTTGAGGTTGCGGGGGGGCACAGATACGCAGTATTTT. This codes for CASSLRLRGGTDTQYF. Filled out from reference TRBV5-1 and TRBJ2-3, the complete variable domain reads KAGVTQTPRYLIKTRGQQVTLSCSPISGHRSVSWYQQTPGQGLQFLFEYFSETQRNKGNFPGRFSGRQFSNSRSEMNVSTLELGDSALYLCASSLRLRGGTDTQYFGPGTRLTVL.

The chain has TRBV6-5 and TRBJ1-4; D not resolved. The V end lost 8 bases, the J end lost 0 bases, and 13 bases lay between the germline ends. The CDR3 contains 15 residues. Germline values: CDR1 MNHEY, CDR2 SVGAGI. The CDR3 DNA sequence: TGTGCCAGCGGTCCGTGGGCCGCAACTAATGAAAAACTGTTTTTT. As protein: CASGPWAATNEKLFF.

This sequence joins TRBV5-6 and TRBJ2-5; perhaps TRBD2 as D (6 bases). The germline V gene encodes CDR1 SGHDT and CDR2 YYEEEE. The CDR3 contains 13 residues. Deletions cut 4 bases from V and 7 bases from J, with 14 bases between. CDR3 sequence reads: CASSRSSSGTQYF. In DNA form, the CDR3 reads TGTGCCAGCAGCCGCTCGAGTAGCGGGACCCAGTACTTC.

The chain has TRBV5-5 and TRBJ1-2, with 7 bases aligning to TRBD1. Germline CDR1 and CDR2: SGHKS and YYEKEE (reference sequence). Trimming removed 0 bases from V and 4 bases from J; junction bases left unmatched: 9. The CDR3 consists of 16 residues. The CDR3 DNA sequence: TGTGCCAGCAGCTTGGACATTACGACAGGGTCCTATGGCTACACCTTC. Translating it yields CASSLDITTGSYGYTF.

This chain links TRBV6-5 with TRBJ2-3; 11 bases are a match to TRBD2. Looked up from germline, CDR1 is MNHEY and CDR2 is SVGAGI. V lost 7 bases and J lost 2; bases outside the gene matches: 5. CDR3 size: 15 residues. The CDR3 here is CASKSSGGTTDTQYF. The CDR3 region has the DNA TGTGCCAGCAAATCTAGCGGGGGGACCACAGATACGCAGTATTTT.

The chain is built from TRBV6-5 and TRBJ1-2, with D unresolved. CDR3 length: 15 residues. Trimming left V 5 bases short and J 3 bases short, with 16 bases between. The germline V gene has CDR1 MNHEY and CDR2 SVGAGI. The CDR3 DNA is TGTGCCAGCAGTCCAACCCCCAAAGCCCACTATGGCTACACCTTC. Translating gives CASSPTPKAHYGYTF.

The rearrangement links TRBV6-2 or TRBV6-3 to TRBJ1-6, with D unclear. V was cut by 4 bases and J by 4 bases, with 5 bases left in between. This CDR3 has 13 residues. The germline V gene encodes CDR1 MNHEY and CDR2 SVGEGT. The CDR3 nucleotides read TGTGCCAGCAGTTCCGTTTATAATTCACCCCTCCACTTT. It translates to CASSSVYNSPLHF.